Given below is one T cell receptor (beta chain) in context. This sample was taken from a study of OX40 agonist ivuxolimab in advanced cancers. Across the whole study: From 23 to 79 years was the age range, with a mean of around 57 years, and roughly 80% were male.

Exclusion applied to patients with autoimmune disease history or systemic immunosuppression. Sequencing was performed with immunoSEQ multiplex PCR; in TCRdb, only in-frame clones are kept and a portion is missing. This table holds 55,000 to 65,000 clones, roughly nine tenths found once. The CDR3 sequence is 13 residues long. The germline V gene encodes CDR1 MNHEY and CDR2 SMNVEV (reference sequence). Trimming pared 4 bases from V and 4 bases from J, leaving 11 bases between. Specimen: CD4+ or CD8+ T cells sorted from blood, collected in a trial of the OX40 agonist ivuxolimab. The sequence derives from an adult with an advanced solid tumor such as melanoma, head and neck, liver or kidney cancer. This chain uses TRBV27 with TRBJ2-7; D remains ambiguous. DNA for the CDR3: TGTGCCAGCAGTTACGCCCTAGGGTACGAGCAGTACTTC. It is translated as CASSYALGYEQYF.